The T cell receptor beta chain under discussion was sequenced for a study of T-cell reconstitution after alpha-beta-depleted transplantation in children (TCRdb year 2016). Background on the whole study: T-cell immune reconstitution after TCRalphabeta/CD19-depleted allogeneic hematopoietic cell transplantation in children was quantitatively tracked in the study by means of TCR repertoire profiling.

The intended sense of this specimen's treatment or condition label: allogeneic hematopoietic cell transplantation with graft depleted of TCRalphabeta T cells and CD19 B cells. Transplant recipients were children who received TCRalphabeta/CD19-depleted allogeneic hematopoietic cell grafts. Study-wide findings and limitations: In some patients, high TCRbeta diversity at day 60 was attributed to recipient T cells and intrathymic progenitors that had survived conditioning. The apparently early alphabetaT-cell count recovery about two months after transplant was reportedly dependent on only several hundred rapidly expanded clones derived from non-depleted graft cells. Hyperexpanded clone frequencies declined over subsequent months; after one year, T-cell counts and TCRbeta diversity were mostly attributed to newly produced T cells.

The CDR3 numbers 12 residues from cysteine through phenylalanine. Only the CDR3 DNA stays, 36 bases, in frame from base 1. The junction shows trimming of 6 bases on V and 13 bases on J, plus 21 bases between the germline ends. The germline V gene (reference sequence) yields DFQATT for CDR1 and SNEGSKA for CDR2. About this clonotype itself: The specificity of this receptor is unknown. There are no base qualities to consult, and no much larger clone falls within one base.

The library was generated by PCR. Sequencing was carried out with an Illumina HiSeq 2500. TCR library preparation used molecular barcoding, with unique molecular identifiers applied to normalize quantification of the TCRbeta repertoire. In-frame beta chains were kept once TCRdb had trimmed the public reads at Q25 with fastp and called clones with MiXCR. Identical CDR3 proteins give one entry, which carries the most common genes and DNA. In all, the sample holds just under 150,000 distinct CDR3 sequences, and 8% to 10% of those were seen once. The ten most abundant clones make up roughly 18% of the sample.

The receptor chain draws on TRBV20-1 and TRBJ2-5; the D gene is possibly TRBD1, with 6 bases matching. The clonotype originates from a female patient between 2 and 15 years old who had a stem cell transplant for congenital amegakaryocytic thrombocytopenia, so the T cells may come from the graft donor. Sequencing was performed on PBMCs, mostly from graft donor cells, taken 180 days after TCRalphabeta/CD19-depleted stem cell transplant. The CDR3 reads CSAPNSVGGWYF. In nucleotide form, the sequence is TGCAGTGCCCCAAACAGCGTAGGGGGTTGGTACTTC.